Detailed here is one T cell receptor beta chain. The antigen is undetermined. Data came from immunoSEQ multiplex PCR; TCRdb stores just in-frame clones and leaves some out. The sample lists roughly 30,000 clones; 85% to 90% were seen once. These data are taken from a study of T cells in localized non-small cell lung cancer. Study-wide findings and caveats: Higher blood T cell density went with longer overall survival. Appearances in adjacent lung were noted for a median approximately 52 of the top 100 tumor clones. The study found T cell clonality highest in uninvolved adjacent lung, above tumor.

Germline CDR1 is SGHRS and CDR2 is YFSETQ. Losses at the gene ends were 4 bases for V and 4 bases for J; bases not matched to a gene: 7. The CDR3 has 15 amino acids. The TCR originated in a female donor older than 55 with stage I lung adenocarcinoma. The sequencing here drew on peripheral blood, taken before any cancer treatment. The V gene is TRBV5-1, the J gene TRBJ2-3, with TRBD2 matching 9 bases. CDR3 DNA: TGCGCCAGCAGCATCGGGCGGGAGGGCGCAGATACGCAGTATTTT. Translated: CASSIGREGADTQYF.